One and the same sample provided the 26 T cell receptor beta chains below, sequenced in a study of Ad26.COV2.S vaccination and SARS-CoV-2 variants. The assay was immunoSEQ multiplex PCR, and TCRdb's table has in-frame clones only and misses some. The sample records about 400,000 clones, roughly four fifths being singletons. Stated treatment: 19 received Ad26.COV2.S at low or high dose, single or two shots; about 5 received placebo; per-sample allocation not given. Sampling occurred on day 63 after the first vaccine or placebo injection. This sample comprised peripheral blood, obtained in a trial of Ad26.COV2.S vaccine versus placebo. The origin of the receptors is a person between 18 and 65 years old who received the Ad26.COV2.S COVID-19 vaccine or a placebo.

The chain links TRBV7-9 to TRBJ2-3, with D tentatively TRBD1 or TRBD2 (6 bases each). This CDR3 is built from 14 residues. V was cut by 6 bases and J by 3 bases, with 13 bases left in between. Germline V gene lookup returns CDR1 SEHNR and CDR2 FQNEAQ (reference sequence). This CDR3 is CASSWGAGTDTQYF. CDR3 sequence (DNA): TGTGCCAGCAGTTGGGGGGCTGGAACAGATACGCAGTATTTT.

This chain links TRBV4-1 with TRBJ1-6; D gene unclear. The germline V gene encodes CDR1 MGHRA and CDR2 YSYEKL. The V end was cut by 3 bases, the J end by 5 bases, with 23 bases between. This CDR3 has 19 amino acids. As DNA, the CDR3 is TGCGCCAGCAGCCACTATCCCCCATGGGGTACCGCAGATAATTCACCCCTCCACTTT. This sequence encodes CASSHYPPWGTADNSPLHF.

V is TRBV30 and J is TRBJ1-2; D is perhaps TRBD1 (6 bases). The CDR3 extends over 12 amino acids. Germline V CDR1 and CDR2: GTSNPN, SVGIG (reference sequence). The V gene lost 4 bases and the J gene lost 7 bases, with 13 bases spanning the gap. In DNA form, the CDR3 reads TGTGCCTGGAAACCACAGGGAAGTGGCTACACCTTC. Translated: CAWKPQGSGYTF.

The V and J genes are TRBV3-1 (or the pseudogene TRBV3-2) and TRBJ2-1; the match to TRBD1 covers 9 bases. From germline, CDR1 is LGHDT and CDR2 YNNKEL (reference sequence). The CDR3 extends over 17 amino acids. The junction had 6 bases not matched to a gene; V was cut back by 3 bases and J by 0 bases. CDR3 DNA: TGTGCCAGCAGCCACTATGGGACAGGGAGCTCCTACAATGAGCAGTTCTTC. Its protein is CASSHYGTGSSYNEQFF.

This chain uses TRBV2 with TRBJ1-1, with 7 bases identical to TRBD1. V shed 7 bases and J 10 bases; nucleotides not matched to a gene: 9. Germline CDR1 is SNHLY and CDR2 is FYNNEI. The CDR3 has 12 amino acids. Here the CDR3 reads CASTPTGLGAFF. CDR3 in DNA: TGTGCCAGCACCCCGACAGGGCTTGGAGCTTTCTTT.

The rearrangement links TRBV7-8 to TRBJ1-6; D unclear. V was cut by 8 bases and J by 4 bases, with 6 bases left in between. CDR3 size: 12 residues. The germline gives CDR1 SGHVS, CDR2 FQNEAQ. DNA for the CDR3: TGTGCCAGCGGTCAATATAATTCACCCCTCCACTTT. Its protein is CASGQYNSPLHF.

The chain uses TRBV6-6 and TRBJ1-5; perhaps TRBD1 as D (6 bases). V lost 3 bases and J lost 5, with 11 bases in between. The CDR3 is 14 amino acids. Germline values: CDR1 MNHNY, CDR2 SVGAGI (reference sequence). As DNA, the CDR3 is TGTGCCAGCAGTTATAAGGGGGGGCATCAGCCCCAGCATTTT. This translates into CASSYKGGHQPQHF.

This clone was recorded a few times. The rearrangement joins TRBV6-2 or TRBV6-3 to TRBJ1-1, with D unresolved. This CDR3 region has 14 residues. Germline loops: CDR1 MNHEY, CDR2 SVGEGT. V was pared by 1 base and J by 2 bases, with 8 bases between. The CDR3 is CASSYWPLNTEAFF. The CDR3 nucleotides read TGTGCCAGCAGTTACTGGCCGCTAAACACTGAAGCTTTCTTT.

The V gene is TRBV5-1, the J gene TRBJ2-1; 15 bases fit TRBD2. The germline V gene has CDR1 SGHRS and CDR2 YFSETQ. There are 15 residues in the CDR3. Unmatched junction bases numbered 4, after V lost 5 bases and J lost 7 bases. CDR3 protein: CASRKGLAGGNEQFF. CDR3 in DNA: TGCGCCAGCAGAAAGGGACTAGCGGGAGGTAATGAGCAGTTCTTC. The whole variable domain, filled in from reference TRBV5-1 and TRBJ2-1, reads KAGVTQTPRYLIKTRGQQVTLSCSPISGHRSVSWYQQTPGQGLQFLFEYFSETQRNKGNFPGRFSGRQFSNSRSEMNVSTLELGDSALYLCASRKGLAGGNEQFFGPGTRLTVL.

The chain joins TRBV7-2 to TRBJ1-2, with a tentative D call TRBD1 (5 bases). Trimming shortened V by 8 bases and J by 4 bases, and 17 bases separated the two germline ends. Germline V gives CDR1 SGHTA, CDR2 FQGNSA. CDR3 length equals 14 residues. The chain's CDR3 is CASLRPGPSYGYTF. CDR3 in DNA: TGTGCCAGCCTCCGTCCGGGACCGAGCTATGGCTACACCTTC.

The rearrangement links TRBV14 to TRBJ1-3, with D unclear. The length of the CDR3 is 14 residues. Germline lookup yields CDR1 SGHDN and CDR2 FVKESK. Trimming shortened V by 8 bases and J by 0 bases, and 11 bases separated the two germline ends. CDR3 residues: CASRRSRSGNTIYF. The CDR3 nucleotides read TGTGCCAGCCGGCGGTCACGCTCTGGAAACACCATATATTTT. Full variable domain (outside the CDR3, taken from reference TRBV14 and TRBJ1-3): EAGVTQFPSHSVIEKGQTVTLRCDPISGHDNLYWYRRVMGKEIKFLLHFVKESKQDESGMPNNRFLAERTGGTYSTLKVQPAELEDSGVYFCASRRSRSGNTIYFGEGSWLTVV.

The V and J genes are TRBV30 and TRBJ2-7; possibly TRBD1 for D (6 bases). The length of the CDR3 is 13 residues. The V and J ends lost 7 bases and 1 base respectively, with 14 bases between them. From germline, CDR1 is GTSNPN and CDR2 SVGIG (reference sequence). For the CDR3, the DNA is TGTGCCTCAACGAGGGGGAAATCCTACGAGCAGTACTTC. This translates into CASTRGKSYEQYF.

The CDR3 loop is CASSQDRVAGAYEQYF. CDR3 in DNA: TGTGCCAGCAGCCAAGATCGGGTAGCGGGGGCCTACGAGCAGTACTTC. The chain recombines TRBV4-2 with TRBJ2-7, with TRBD2 identical over 9 bases. The V and J ends lost 0 bases and 2 bases, in that order; junction bases with no gene match: 5. Germline lookup yields CDR1 LGHNA and CDR2 YNFKEQ. The CDR3 is 16 residues long.

The gene calls are TRBV12-5 and TRBJ2-7; 13 bases align to TRBD2. The V and J ends lost 1 base and 2 bases, in that order; junction bases with no gene match: 2. From germline, CDR1 is LGHNT and CDR2 FRNRAP. The CDR3 is 16 residues long. CDR3 in DNA: TGTGCTAGTGGTTTGGGACTAGCGGGGGGCACCTACGAGCAGTACTTC. Its protein is CASGLGLAGGTYEQYF.

In this sample, this clone turned up a few times. This chain joins TRBV5-1 and TRBJ2-7, with D possibly being TRBD1 or TRBD2 (6 bases each). Germline values: CDR1 SGHRS, CDR2 YFSETQ. V dropped 3 bases and J dropped 4 bases, with 14 bases sitting between them. The CDR3 spans 14 residues. CDR3 protein: CASSWLQGGYEQYF. Here the CDR3 DNA reads TGCGCCAGCAGCTGGCTACAGGGAGGTTACGAGCAGTACTTC.

This clone was observed a single time. Other DNA sequences in the same sample also yield this CDR3. The V call is TRBV5-1, the J call TRBJ1-6; TRBD1 matches 8 bases. The CDR3 runs 15 residues. Germline CDR1 is SGHRS and CDR2 is YFSETQ. The trim removed 0 bases at V and 7 bases at J, leaving 3 bases unmatched. The CDR3 sequence is CASSLVGDRNSPLHF. The CDR3 DNA follows: TGCGCCAGCAGCTTGGTAGGGGACAGGAATTCACCCCTCCACTTT. Supplemented by reference TRBV5-1 and TRBJ1-6, the full variable domain reads KAGVTQTPRYLIKTRGQQVTLSCSPISGHRSVSWYQQTPGQGLQFLFEYFSETQRNKGNFPGRFSGRQFSNSRSEMNVSTLELGDSALYLCASSLVGDRNSPLHFGNGTRLTVT.

The chain carries TRBV3-1 (or the pseudogene TRBV3-2) and TRBJ2-1; no firm D call. The length of the CDR3 is 18 residues. The germline V gene has CDR1 LGHDT and CDR2 YNNKEL (reference sequence). Deletions cut 0 bases from V and 1 base from J, with 16 bases between. CDR3: CASSQESRARWSYNEQFF. The DNA of the CDR3 is TGTGCCAGCAGCCAAGAGAGCCGGGCCAGGTGGTCCTACAATGAGCAGTTCTTC.

The J gene is TRBJ2-1, the V gene TRBV7-2, with 10 bases aligning to TRBD2. The CDR3 runs 16 residues. Germline V gives CDR1 SGHTA, CDR2 FQGNSA. V shed 4 bases, J shed 0 bases, and the junction held 3 bases outside the gene matches. The CDR3 DNA reads as TGTGCCAGCAGCTCTGGACTAGCGGTCTCCTACAATGAGCAGTTCTTC. This translates into CASSSGLAVSYNEQFF.

The J gene is TRBJ2-5, the V gene TRBV2; D may correspond to TRBD1 or TRBD2 (5 bases each). V lost 8 bases and J 1 base, leaving 11 bases between the germline ends. The V gene's germline CDR1 is SNHLY and CDR2 FYNNEI. The length of the CDR3 is 13 residues. CDR3 loop: CASRLGVQETQYF. For the CDR3, the DNA is TGTGCCAGCCGGTTGGGGGTCCAAGAGACCCAGTACTTC.

This chain links TRBV29-1 with TRBJ1-2; TRBD1 matches at 9 bases. Germline values: CDR1 SQVTM, CDR2 ANQGSEA. Trimming removed 4 bases from V and 9 bases from J; junction bases left unmatched: 6. This CDR3 has 12 residues. The CDR3 spells CSVVGQGLRYTF. DNA for the CDR3: TGCAGCGTTGTTGGACAGGGGTTACGCTACACCTTC.

The chain links TRBV19 to TRBJ2-5, with D tentatively TRBD1 or TRBD2 (5 bases each). This CDR3 contains 15 residues. Germline V lookup: CDR1 LNHDA, CDR2 SQIVND (reference sequence). The V end was cut by 2 bases, the J end by 1 base, with 11 bases between. The CDR3 sequence is CASSIYVGVQETQYF. The DNA for the CDR3 is TGTGCCAGTAGTATATACGTGGGGGTCCAAGAGACCCAGTACTTC. Based on the CDR3 plus reference TRBV19 and TRBJ2-5, the full variable domain is DGGITQSPKYLFRKEGQNVTLSCEQNLNHDAMYWYRQDPGQGLRLIYYSQIVNDFQKGDIAEGYSVSREKKESFPLTVTSAQKNPTAFYLCASSIYVGVQETQYFGPGTRLLVL.

V is TRBV12-2 and J is TRBJ2-3; the table's TRBD2 call for D was not verified on the DNA. TRBV12-2 is designated a pseudogene. The CDR3 length is 17 residues. CDR3 amino acids: CASRLVSGHPSTDTQYF. The CDR3 DNA reads as TGTGCAAGTCGCTTAGTATCGGGTCACCCTAGCACAGATACGCAGTATTTT.

The chain recombines TRBV7-8 with TRBJ1-6; D is ambiguous. The CDR3 is made up of 15 amino acids. CDR1 is SGHVS and CDR2 is FQNEAQ in the germline V gene. The V end was cut by 0 bases, the J end by 6 bases, with 9 bases between. The CDR3 reads CASSLAQGVNSPLHF. In DNA form, the CDR3 reads TGTGCCAGCAGCTTAGCCCAAGGAGTTAATTCACCCCTCCACTTT.

The J gene is TRBJ2-4, the V gene TRBV3-1 (or the pseudogene TRBV3-2); D is undetermined. Trimming shortened V by 4 bases and J by 0 bases, and 25 bases separated the two germline ends. Germline CDR1 LGHDT, CDR2 YNNKEL (reference sequence). This CDR3 is built from 20 residues. For the CDR3, the DNA is TGTGCCAGCAGCCCTACTTCAGGCTCCTGGATTAACTTAGCCAAAAACATTCAGTACTTC. It encodes CASSPTSGSWINLAKNIQYF.

This chain links TRBV7-3 with TRBJ1-1; TRBD1 matches 7 bases. Losses at the gene ends were 3 bases for V and 3 bases for J; bases not matched to a gene: 1. Germline V lookup: CDR1 SGHTA, CDR2 FQGTGA. This CDR3 comprises 13 residues. The CDR3 region is CASSFDRDTEAFF. The CDR3 DNA sequence: TGTGCCAGCAGCTTTGACAGGGACACTGAAGCTTTCTTT.

The CDR3 DNA is TGTGCCAGCAGCTTAGCCAGAAACAATGAGCAGTTCTTC. Amino acid sequence: CASSLARNNEQFF. The gene calls are TRBV11-2 and TRBJ2-1; no firm D call. The CDR3 extends over 13 amino acids. V lost 1 base and J 5 bases, leaving 6 bases between the germline ends. Germline V gene sequence: CDR1 SGHAT, CDR2 FQNNGV.